This is a list of T cell receptor beta chains from one sample in a study of T cells in Graves' hyperthyroidism and ophthalmopathy. TCRdb fed the multiplex PCR reads into MiXCR, producing one record per CDR3 protein. The data show some 350,000 distinct CDR3 sequences, about 13% seen once. The sample comprised blood. The receptors were sampled from a woman in her thirties or forties with Graves' ophthalmopathy. CDR3s include the opening cysteine and the closing phenylalanine or tryptophan. A D gene is named only where the DNA matches it firmly. Only some rows state a clone size, as once, few, many or a class for expanded clones.

D gene: .
clone size: many
J gene: TRBJ2-3
V gene: TRBV3-1
CDR3 protein: CASSQELAERDTQYF
CDR3 DNA: TGTGCCAGCAGCCAAGAATTAGCCGAACGAGATACGCAGTATTTT

D gene: TRBD2
clone size: many
J gene: TRBJ2-5
V gene: TRBV7-9
CDR3 protein: CASTFSTSGEQETQYF
CDR3 DNA: TGTGCCAGCACCTTCTCGACTAGCGGGGAACAAGAGACCCAGTACTTC

D gene: .
clone size: few
J gene: TRBJ1-5
V gene: TRBV7-2
CDR3 protein: CASSDPMEPQHF
CDR3 DNA: TGTGCCAGCTCCGACCCTATGGAGCCCCAGCATTTT

D gene: .
clone size: few
J gene: TRBJ2-7
V gene: TRBV18
CDR3 protein: CASSPLISYEQYF
CDR3 DNA: TGTGCCAGCTCACCACTGATATCCTACGAGCAGTACTTC

D gene: .
clone size: .
J gene: TRBJ1-5
V gene: TRBV6-6
CDR3 protein: CASSYGGNNQPQHF
CDR3 DNA: TGTGCCAGCAGTTACGGGGGTAATAATCAGCCCCAGCATTTT

D gene: .
clone size: .
J gene: TRBJ1-2
V gene: TRBV19
CDR3 protein: CVSTNGGAYGYTF
CDR3 DNA: TGTGTCAGTACCAATGGGGGGGCTTATGGCTACACCTTC

D gene: .
clone size: .
J gene: TRBJ1-4
V gene: TRBV7-6
CDR3 protein: CASSSTVKEKLFF
CDR3 DNA: TGTGCCAGCAGCTCGACAGTAAAAGAAAAACTGTTTTTT

D gene: .
clone size: many
J gene: TRBJ2-1
V gene: TRBV24-1
CDR3 protein: CATSGWADSSGNEQFF
CDR3 DNA: TGTGCCACCAGTGGGTGGGCGGACAGTTCAGGCAATGAGCAGTTCTTC

D gene: TRBD2
clone size: many
J gene: TRBJ2-7
V gene: TRBV20-1
CDR3 protein: CSARDIGLAGSFGSYEQYF
CDR3 DNA: TGCAGTGCTAGGGACATTGGGCTAGCGGGGTCTTTTGGCTCCTACGAGCAGTACTTC

D gene: .
clone size: .
J gene: TRBJ1-6
V gene: TRBV5-4
CDR3 protein: CASSLVERGSPLHF
CDR3 DNA: TGTGCCAGCAGCTTGGTAGAGCGCGGTTCACCCCTCCACTTT

D gene: TRBD1
clone size: many
J gene: TRBJ1-1
V gene: TRBV20-1
CDR3 protein: CSARQGARTEAFF
CDR3 DNA: TGCAGTGCAAGACAGGGGGCACGAACTGAAGCTTTCTTT